The 22 T cell receptor beta chains below were found in one sample sequenced in a study of cytomegalovirus exposure and HLA in healthy donors. Method: immunoSEQ multiplex PCR; TCRdb's copy keeps in-frame clones and lacks some. Among hundreds of thousands of clones listed, about nine tenths were seen once. Sequences were obtained from PBMCs. The receptors here all came from a woman younger than 35 in good health and CMV-seronegative.

V is TRBV2 and J is TRBJ1-5, with a weak D call TRBD1 (5 bases). The germline V gene has CDR1 SNHLY and CDR2 FYNNEI. The V gene lost 3 bases and the J gene lost 2 bases, with 11 bases spanning the gap. The length of the CDR3 is 15 residues. The CDR3 region has the DNA TGTGCCAGCAGTGATGGGGCCCCCCGCAATCAGCCCCAGCATTTT. This gives the protein CASSDGAPRNQPQHF.

This chain links TRBV28 with TRBJ1-2, with TRBD1 matching 10 bases. Germline V lookup: CDR1 MDHEN, CDR2 SYDVKM. CDR3 length: 16 amino acids. V shed 4 bases, J shed 5 bases, and the junction held 10 bases outside the gene matches. The CDR3 here is CASSYLTRQGAYGYTF. Here the CDR3 DNA reads TGTGCCAGCAGTTACCTAACCCGACAGGGGGCGTATGGCTACACCTTC.

This clone appeared a single time. The chain uses TRBV14 and TRBJ2-7, with D perhaps matching TRBD1 (6 bases). In germline, CDR1 is SGHDN, CDR2 FVKESK. Trimming took 1 base from V and 2 from J, leaving 12 bases between them. The CDR3 is 15 residues long. CDR3 amino acids: CASSQGARGPYEQYF. In DNA form, the CDR3 reads TGTGCCAGCAGCCAAGGGGCCAGGGGACCCTACGAGCAGTACTTC.

The rearrangement uses TRBV2 and TRBJ2-1, with no clear D. V was trimmed by 2 bases and J by 2 bases, leaving 10 bases between them. The CDR3 length is 15 residues. Germline values: CDR1 SNHLY, CDR2 FYNNEI. Here the CDR3 DNA reads TGTGCCAGCAGTGAAAGCACTTCTGCCTACAATGAGCAGTTCTTC. It is translated as CASSESTSAYNEQFF.

The CDR3 DNA is TGTGCCAGCAGCTCAGGACAGGAGAATTACATGAACACTGAAGCTTTCTTT. Amino acids: CASSSGQENYMNTEAFF. V is TRBV9 and J is TRBJ1-1; 7 bases are shared with TRBD1. Trimming removed 4 bases from V and 0 bases from J; junction bases left unmatched: 12. Germline V CDR1 and CDR2: SGDLS, YYNGEE. This CDR3 comprises 17 residues.

This chain connects TRBV7-3 to TRBJ2-1, with a possible D match to TRBD2 (5 bases). V was pared by 0 bases and J by 5 bases, with 11 bases between. Germline V gene lookup returns CDR1 SGHTA and CDR2 FQGTGA. The CDR3 extends over 15 amino acids. CDR3 region: CASSLTPAANNEQFF. In DNA form, the CDR3 reads TGTGCCAGCAGCTTAACGCCAGCGGCGAACAATGAGCAGTTCTTC.

V is TRBV30 and J is TRBJ1-1; TRBD1 matches at 8 bases. Germline lookup yields CDR1 GTSNPN and CDR2 SVGIG (reference sequence). V shed 2 bases and J 0 bases; nucleotides not matched to a gene: 5. This CDR3 region has 15 residues. The CDR3 DNA reads as TGTGCCTGGAGTCGGCAGGGGGCGATGAACACTGAAGCTTTCTTT. This sequence encodes CAWSRQGAMNTEAFF.

The V call is TRBV2, the J call TRBJ1-1, with a weak D call TRBD1 (6 bases). The germline CDR1 and CDR2 sequences are SNHLY and FYNNEI. CDR3 size: 13 residues. Trimming took 7 bases from V and 2 from J, leaving 11 bases between them. The CDR3 nucleotides are TGTGCCAGCACCCAAGGGACAAACACTGAAGCTTTCTTT. Translation: CASTQGTNTEAFF.

This chain uses TRBV4-2 with TRBJ1-1; tentatively, D is TRBD1 (5 bases). This CDR3 is 16 amino acids long. V was pared by 4 bases and J by 2 bases, with 17 bases between. Germline V lookup: CDR1 LGHNA, CDR2 YNFKEQ. CDR3 DNA: TGTGCCAGCAGCCCAATTACCACAGGTTCAAACACTGAAGCTTTCTTT. Protein: CASSPITTGSNTEAFF.

The chain has TRBV7-2 and TRBJ2-5, with D possibly matching TRBD2 (6 bases). Germline CDR1 reads SGHTA; CDR2 reads FQGNSA. This CDR3 spans 17 amino acids. With 5 bases removed from V and 4 bases from J, the gap between germline ends came to 23 bases. In nucleotides, the CDR3 is TGTGCCAGCAGCCTACGGGGACTCCAATCGATCGGAGAGACCCAGTACTTC. It is translated as CASSLRGLQSIGETQYF.

The chain uses TRBV5-1 and TRBJ2-1, with D possibly matching TRBD2 (6 bases). Trimming took 1 base from V and 0 from J, leaving 11 bases between them. CDR3 size: 16 residues. Germline CDR1 SGHRS, CDR2 YFSETQ. The CDR3 DNA reads as TGCGCCAGCAGCTTGACTAGCCAGAGCTCCTACAATGAGCAGTTCTTC. It translates to CASSLTSQSSYNEQFF.

V is TRBV28 and J is TRBJ1-1, with D maybe TRBD1 (6 bases). The V end was cut by 3 bases, the J end by 10 bases, with 15 bases between. The CDR3 covers 13 residues. Germline values: CDR1 MDHEN, CDR2 SYDVKM. CDR3 region: CASSFRAGEGAFF. The CDR3 DNA sequence: TGTGCCAGCAGTTTCAGGGCAGGGGAGGGAGCTTTCTTT.

The V call is TRBV18, the J call TRBJ2-1, with D possibly matching TRBD2 (5 bases). CDR1 and CDR2 (germline): KGHSH, LQKENI. The CDR3 spans 15 residues. Trimming shortened V by 4 bases and J by 0 bases, and 10 bases separated the two germline ends. CDR3 in amino acids: CASSLAAGSYNEQFF. CDR3 DNA: TGTGCCAGCTCACTAGCCGCGGGCTCCTACAATGAGCAGTTCTTC. Drawing the rest from reference TRBV18 and TRBJ2-1, the complete variable domain is NAGVMQNPRHLVRRRGQEARLRCSPMKGHSHVYWYRQLPEEGLKFMVYLQKENIIDESGMPKERFSAEFPKEGPSILRIQQVVRGDSAAYFCASSLAAGSYNEQFFGPGTRLTVL.

The CDR3: CASSENGGAARYNEQFF. The CDR3 nucleotides read TGTGCCAGCAGTGAGAACGGGGGGGCAGCCCGATACAATGAGCAGTTCTTC. V usage is TRBV2 and J usage is TRBJ2-1; 8 bases agree with TRBD2. CDR3 length equals 17 residues. The germline V gene encodes CDR1 SNHLY and CDR2 FYNNEI. The V segment lost 3 bases and the J segment 4 bases; nucleotides outside the gene matches: 11.

This chain joins TRBV29-1 and TRBJ2-7; 9 bases agree with TRBD1. Germline V gives CDR1 SQVTM, CDR2 ANQGSEA. The length of the CDR3 is 12 residues. The J segment lost 10 bases and the V segment lost 6 bases, leaving 10 bases of the junction unmatched. Here the CDR3 reads CSVGDGTGIQYF. CDR3 DNA sequence: TGCAGCGTGGGGGACGGGACAGGGATTCAGTACTTC.

The chain couples TRBV6-1 to TRBJ1-2; possible D gene TRBD1, 5 bases. The CDR3 is made up of 12 amino acids. V was cut by 4 bases and J by 5 bases, with 8 bases left in between. The germline gives CDR1 MNHNS, CDR2 SASEGT. DNA of the CDR3: TGTGCCAGCAGTGCAGGGCTTTATGGCTACACCTTC. This codes for CASSAGLYGYTF.

The chain links TRBV2 to TRBJ2-5; tentative D call: TRBD2 (7 bases). The V and J ends lost 5 bases and 7 bases respectively, with 17 bases between them. CDR3 length: 14 residues. Germline V gives CDR1 SNHLY, CDR2 FYNNEI. CDR3 residues: CASSSQGGGGTQYF. As DNA, the CDR3 is TGTGCCAGCAGTTCTCAGGGAGGGGGAGGGACCCAGTACTTC.

The chain carries TRBV4-1 and TRBJ2-7; D possibly corresponds to TRBD2 (6 bases). The CDR3 has 15 residues. Germline CDR1 reads MGHRA; CDR2 reads YSYEKL. V was clipped by 4 bases and J by 2 bases, with 15 bases between them. The CDR3 sequence: CASSPDSGAAYEQYF. CDR3 nucleotides: TGCGCCAGCAGCCCAGATAGCGGTGCGGCCTACGAGCAGTACTTC.

To note about this clone: As the CDR3 is not closed by the conserved phenylalanine or tryptophan, this likely results from a read error. Because the CDR3's place on the DNA is in doubt, the DNA is left out and the CDR3 is given as listed by TCRdb. The chain employs TRBV19 and TRBJ2-3; the table assigns TRBD2, which was not confirmed against the DNA. CDR1 and CDR2 (germline): LNHDA, SQIVND (reference sequence). The CDR3 is 10 residues long, ends included. The CDR3 loop reads CASSPGPGLA.

The chain couples TRBV5-1 to TRBJ1-4, with unresolved D. The CDR3 sequence is 16 residues long. V was clipped by 0 bases and J by 3 bases, with 12 bases between them. Germline values: CDR1 SGHRS, CDR2 YFSETQ. In nucleotides, the CDR3 is TGCGCCAGCAGCTTGGGGCTGGCCGCCTCTAATGAAAAACTGTTTTTT. Amino acid sequence: CASSLGLAASNEKLFF.

The chain is built from TRBV15 and TRBJ2-1; the match to TRBD2 covers 11 bases. The CDR3 contains 14 residues. From germline, CDR1 is LNHNV and CDR2 YYDKDF (reference sequence). This CDR3 is CVTASGGTYNEQFF. As DNA, the CDR3 is TGTGTCACGGCTAGCGGGGGGACCTACAATGAGCAGTTCTTC.

The CDR3 DNA sequence: TGCGCCAGCAGCCACCTCCTGGGACAGGTGAACACCGGGGAGCTGTTTTTT. Translating it yields CASSHLLGQVNTGELFF. The chain combines TRBV4-1 with TRBJ2-2; 8 nucleotides align to TRBD1. The trim removed 3 bases at V and 1 base at J, leaving 7 bases unmatched. The CDR3 spans 17 residues. Germline CDR1 and CDR2: MGHRA and YSYEKL.